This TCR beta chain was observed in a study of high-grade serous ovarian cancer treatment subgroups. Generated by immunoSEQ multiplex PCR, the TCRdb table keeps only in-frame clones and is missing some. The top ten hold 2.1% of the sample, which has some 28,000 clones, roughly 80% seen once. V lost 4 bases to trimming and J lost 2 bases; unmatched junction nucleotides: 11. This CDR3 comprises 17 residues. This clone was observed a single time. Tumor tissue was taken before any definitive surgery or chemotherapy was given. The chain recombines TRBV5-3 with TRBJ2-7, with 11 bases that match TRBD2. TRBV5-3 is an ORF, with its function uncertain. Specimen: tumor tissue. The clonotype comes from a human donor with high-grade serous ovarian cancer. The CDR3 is CARSGSAGTSGPYEQYF. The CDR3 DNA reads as TGTGCCAGAAGCGGATCTGCCGGGACTAGCGGACCCTACGAGCAGTACTTC.